Listed here are 31 T cell receptor beta chains from one sample, sequenced in a study of T cells in Graves' hyperthyroidism and ophthalmopathy (dated by TCRdb to between 2018 and 2021). The method was multiplex PCR. The sequencing machine was an Illumina HiSeq 2000. Amplification of TCR beta CDR3 regions was carried out from RNA transcripts. The first round of RT-PCR for the TCR CDR3 was performed with the HTBI primer set and the Qiagen OneStep RT-PCR kit. The public sequencing data were trimmed at Q25 with fastp and processed into clonotypes with MiXCR by TCRdb, which kept only in-frame beta chains. CDR3 protein sequences are deduplicated, and each keeps its most common genes and DNA. This sample holds approximately 400,000 distinct CDR3 sequences; less than 20% were observed only once. Jointly, the top ten make up around an eighth of the sample. The sample taken for sequencing was blood. The receptors shown here come from a woman younger than 35 with Graves' hyperthyroidism.

About this clonotype: A much larger clone differs by one base, so this may be a read error. The rearrangement uses TRBV7-6 and TRBJ2-1; no clear D. There are 13 residues in the CDR3. Germline loops: CDR1 SGHVS, CDR2 FNYEAQ. The CDR3 DNA reads TGTGCCAGCAGCCGAAATTCAGGCAATGGGCAGTTCTTC. Its protein product is CASSRNSGNGQFF. Filled out from reference TRBV7-6 and TRBJ2-1, the complete variable domain reads GAGVSQSPRYKVTKRGQDVALRCDPISGHVSLYWYRQALGQGPEFLTYFNYEAQQDKSGLPNDRFSAERPEGSISTLTIQRTEQRDSAMYRCASSRNSGNGQFFGPGTRLTVL.

This chain uses TRBV5-4 with TRBJ1-1, with 10 bases matching TRBD1. Germline values: CDR1 SGHNT, CDR2 YYREEE (reference sequence). The V and J ends lost 4 bases and 5 bases, in that order; junction bases with no gene match: 5. The CDR3 contains 14 residues. As DNA, the CDR3 is TGTGCCAGCAGCGCGGGACAGGGGAGAACTGAAGCTTTCTTT. As protein: CASSAGQGRTEAFF.

This chain links TRBV20-1 with TRBJ2-3, with 7 positions matching TRBD2. Germline trimming cut 0 bases from V and 2 bases from J; bases unmatched to any gene: 8. Germline CDR1 is DFQATT and CDR2 is SNEGSKA (reference sequence). This CDR3 comprises 16 residues. The chain's CDR3 is CSARDPKRGATDTQYF. CDR3 sequence (DNA): TGCAGTGCTAGAGATCCAAAGCGGGGTGCCACAGATACGCAGTATTTT.

This clonotype was detected only a few times. V gene TRBV7-9 combines with J gene TRBJ1-5; D remains unclear. The V end was cut by 5 bases, the J end by 2 bases, with 10 bases between. Germline assignment: CDR1 SEHNR and CDR2 FQNEAQ (reference sequence). This CDR3 spans 14 amino acids. The CDR3: CASSPHGGNQPQHF. The CDR3 DNA follows: TGTGCCAGCAGCCCCCACGGGGGCAATCAGCCCCAGCATTTT.

V usage is TRBV19 and J usage is TRBJ2-7, with 8 bases fitting TRBD2. The CDR3 runs to 14 residues. V gave up 8 bases and J gave up 2 bases; unmatched junction bases: 8. Germline-derived CDR1 and CDR2 are LNHDA and SQIVND (reference sequence). The chain's CDR3 is CASQRGSGAYEQYF. The CDR3 DNA reads as TGTGCCAGTCAACGGGGTAGCGGGGCCTACGAGCAGTACTTC.

This chain connects TRBV29-1 to TRBJ1-2, with D unclear. Trimming removed 0 bases at V and 5 bases at J, with 19 bases between. Germline lookup yields CDR1 SQVTM and CDR2 ANQGSEA. The CDR3 has 16 amino acids. CDR3 sequence: CSVEDMGRHLPYGYTF. CDR3 DNA sequence: TGCAGCGTTGAAGATATGGGGAGACACTTACCTTATGGCTACACCTTC.

This clonotype was detected a few times. V and J are TRBV19 and TRBJ2-7; tentatively, D is TRBD2 (5 bases). Germline V gene sequence: CDR1 LNHDA, CDR2 SQIVND (reference sequence). This CDR3 is 16 amino acids long. V gave up 0 bases and J gave up 0 bases, with 12 bases separating them. The CDR3 spells CASSIDMDFSSYEQYF. CDR3 nucleotides: TGTGCCAGTAGTATAGATATGGACTTCAGCTCCTACGAGCAGTACTTC.

About this clonotype: A much larger clonotype is one base distant, so this may be a read error. The genes are TRBV10-3 and TRBJ1-5; D remains ambiguous. The germline V and J ends were trimmed by 5 bases and 4 bases, with 9 bases remaining between them. Per germline, CDR1 ENHRY and CDR2 SYGVKD. This CDR3 comprises 13 residues. The CDR3 DNA is TGTGCCATCAGTCTAACGAGGAATCAGCCCCAGCATTTT. Its translation: CAISLTRNQPQHF.

This clonotype was seen only a few times. The chain recombines TRBV7-9 with TRBJ1-5, with unresolved D. Germline CDR1 and CDR2: SEHNR and FQNEAQ (reference sequence). V shed 5 bases and J shed 7 bases, with 15 bases lying between them. The CDR3 totals 14 residues. CDR3 sequence reads: CASSQDSQYQPQHF. The CDR3 nucleotides read TGTGCCAGCAGCCAAGACTCCCAGTACCAGCCCCAGCATTTT.

Many counts were recorded for this clonotype. In nucleotides, the CDR3 is TGCGCCACTCGGAGCGGGAGCTCCTACGAGCAGTACTTC. Its protein product is CATRSGSSYEQYF. The rearrangement joins TRBV5-1 to TRBJ2-7; the match to TRBD2 covers 8 bases. The J segment lost 0 bases and the V segment lost 9 bases, leaving 5 bases of the junction unmatched. The CDR3 contains 13 residues. Germline CDR1 is SGHRS and CDR2 is YFSETQ.

The V and J genes are TRBV6-1 and TRBJ2-7; 7 bases agree with TRBD2. Germline values: CDR1 MNHNS, CDR2 SASEGT. The CDR3 runs 14 residues. J was trimmed by 2 bases and V by 6 bases; bases with no gene match: 7. The CDR3 DNA follows: TGTGCCAGCAGATTTCCGGGGGGTGCCTACGAGCAGTACTTC. Protein sequence: CASRFPGGAYEQYF.

This chain joins TRBV7-3 and TRBJ1-1; 10 bases match TRBD1. Trimming removed 3 bases from V and 2 bases from J; junction bases left unmatched: 9. CDR3 length: 17 residues. Per the germline V gene, CDR1 is SGHTA and CDR2 is FQGTGA. CDR3 sequence reads: CASSFFGTGVGNTEAFF. CDR3 nucleotide sequence: TGTGCCAGCAGCTTTTTCGGGACAGGGGTAGGAAACACTGAAGCTTTCTTT.

This clonotype has only a few counts. The rearrangement uses TRBV15 and TRBJ2-2; D is undetermined. Trimming cost V 1 base and J 1 base, with 4 bases left between them. The germline gives CDR1 LNHNV, CDR2 YYDKDF (reference sequence). This CDR3 contains 14 residues. Here the CDR3 reads CATSRVGNTGELFF. The DNA for the CDR3 is TGTGCCACCAGCAGAGTCGGGAACACCGGGGAGCTGTTTTTT.

This clonotype was found many times. The chain couples TRBV5-6 to TRBJ2-2, with a weak D call TRBD2 (5 bases). The ends were cut back, 2 bases at V and 6 bases at J, with 8 bases in the middle. CDR1 is SGHDT and CDR2 is YYEEEE in the germline V gene. The CDR3 has 13 residues. CDR3 coding DNA: TGTGCCAGCAGCTTATGGGGAGCCGGGGAGCTGTTTTTT. Its protein is CASSLWGAGELFF.

The table lists this clonotype with a few counts. The V call is TRBV6-1, the J call TRBJ1-6; D gene unclear. The germline V gene has CDR1 MNHNS and CDR2 SASEGT. CDR3 length: 12 amino acids. V was clipped by 6 bases and J by 6 bases, with 6 bases between them. CDR3 in amino acids: CASRLSNSPLHF. The CDR3 coding sequence is TGTGCCAGCAGGCTCAGTAATTCACCCCTCCACTTT.

This clonotype showed up just a few times. One end of the junction varies from germline; a read error may be responsible. The chain has TRBV20-1 and TRBJ2-4, with 8 bases matching TRBD1. The CDR3 totals 14 residues. Germline V lookup: CDR1 DFQATT, CDR2 SNEGSKA (reference sequence). CDR3 residues: CSAMGQEFKNIRYF. CDR3 sequence (DNA): TGCAGTGCTATGGGACAGGAGTTCAAAAACATTCGGTACTTC.

The chain joins TRBV4-1 to TRBJ1-3, with a tentative D call TRBD1 (5 bases). V shed 0 bases and J shed 0 bases, with 9 bases lying between them. The CDR3 spans 16 residues. The germline CDR1 and CDR2 sequences are MGHRA and YSYEKL. The DNA for the CDR3 is TGCGCCAGCAGCCAAGATCGTGGGGGCTCTGGAAACACCATATATTTT. Its protein is CASSQDRGGSGNTIYF.

The V and J genes are TRBV9 and TRBJ2-2; 7 bases line up with TRBD1. The V segment lost 0 bases and the J segment 7 bases; nucleotides outside the gene matches: 0. CDR1 and CDR2 (germline): SGDLS, YYNGEE. The CDR3 spans 13 residues. The CDR3 DNA reads as TGTGCCAGCAGCGTAGACAGGGGCGGGGAGCTGTTTTTT. The encoded protein is CASSVDRGGELFF.

This clonotype has a count of ten or more. The CDR3, as DNA: TGTGCCAGCAGCCGCCGACTTTACCGCGGGGGGGCGGGAGGCGGGGAGCTGTTTTTT. Its translation is CASSRRLYRGGAGGGELFF. The rearrangement joins TRBV7-2 to TRBJ2-2, with 9 bases that match TRBD2. This CDR3 comprises 19 residues. V was clipped by 5 bases and J by 7 bases; unmatched bases: 20. The germline V gene has CDR1 SGHTA and CDR2 FQGNSA.

This clonotype was recorded many times. The chain couples TRBV3-1 to TRBJ1-2; D is unresolved. V dropped 0 bases and J dropped 4 bases, with 9 bases sitting between them. The CDR3 spans 14 residues. Per the germline V gene, CDR1 is LGHDT and CDR2 is YNNKEL (reference sequence). The CDR3 is CASSQEDGRYGYTF. The CDR3 DNA sequence: TGTGCCAGCAGCCAAGAAGACGGTCGCTATGGCTACACCTTC.

J is TRBJ1-2 and V is TRBV3-1; D is ambiguous. This CDR3 contains 12 residues. CDR1 LGHDT and CDR2 YNNKEL come from the germline V gene (reference sequence). The V and J ends lost 3 bases and 5 bases respectively, with 7 bases between them. CDR3 DNA sequence: TGTGCCAGCAGCCAGGACGGGTATGGCTACACCTTC. Protein sequence: CASSQDGYGYTF.

This clonotype was found many times. The chain has TRBV12-3 or TRBV12-4 and TRBJ1-1, with a weak D call TRBD1 (5 bases). The germline V and J ends were trimmed by 7 bases and 3 bases, with 15 bases remaining between them. The CDR3 runs to 14 residues. CDR3 coding DNA: TGTGCCAGCACCTCGGGACCGTCCGACACTGAAGCTTTCTTT. It translates to CASTSGPSDTEAFF.

This clonotype was picked up many times. The chain couples TRBV7-3 to TRBJ2-1, with 9 bases lining up with TRBD2. The CDR3 totals 18 residues. Germline V lookup: CDR1 SGHTA, CDR2 FQGTGA. J lost 8 bases, V lost 4 bases, and 18 bases had no gene match. The CDR3 DNA reads as TGTGCCAGCAGCTATTATGTGACTAGCGGCGCCGGGGGTGATGAGCAGTTCTTC. Translated, it gives CASSYYVTSGAGGDEQFF.

Ten or more counts support this clonotype. This chain joins TRBV2 and TRBJ2-1, with 8 nucleotides matching TRBD2. The V gene's germline CDR1 is SNHLY and CDR2 FYNNEI. The trim removed 3 bases at V and 2 bases at J, leaving 9 bases unmatched. CDR3 length: 17 amino acids. The CDR3 region is CASSDSTLAGTYNEQFF. CDR3 DNA: TGTGCCAGCAGTGATTCCACTCTAGCGGGCACCTACAATGAGCAGTTCTTC.

This chain joins TRBV6-1 and TRBJ1-1; D may be TRBD1 (5 bases). The CDR3 is made up of 12 amino acids. With 6 bases removed from V and 8 bases from J, the gap between germline ends came to 13 bases. Germline-derived CDR1 and CDR2 are MNHNS and SASEGT. The CDR3 nucleotides are TGTGCCAGCAGCCAAGGCAGGACAGAAGCTTTCTTT. Its translation: CASSQGRTEAFF.

This clonotype was found a few times. The chain has TRBV20-1 and TRBJ1-1; 8 nucleotides line up with TRBD1. In germline, CDR1 is DFQATT, CDR2 SNEGSKA (reference sequence). The length of the CDR3 is 13 residues. V lost 6 bases to trimming and J lost 13 bases; unmatched junction nucleotides: 16. The CDR3, as DNA: TGCAGTGCCAACCTTGGACAGGGTTTTTACGGTTTCTTT. Translating it yields CSANLGQGFYGFF.

In this sample, this clonotype turned up a few times. Compared with germline, one end of the junction differs, possibly owing to a read error. The chain carries TRBV6-5 and TRBJ1-1, with D unresolved. Per the germline V gene, CDR1 is MNHEY and CDR2 is SVGAGI. The CDR3 length is 13 residues. In DNA, the CDR3 is TGTGCCAGCAGTTACGGGCCCGGAACTGAAGCTCTCTTT. The encoded protein is CASSYGPGTEALF.

This clonotype showed up many times. The V and J genes are TRBV11-2 and TRBJ1-2; D not certain. The V gene lost 2 bases and the J gene lost 0 bases, with 10 bases spanning the gap. The CDR3 runs to 15 residues. The germline V gene encodes CDR1 SGHAT and CDR2 FQNNGV. The CDR3: CASSLLRNTNYGYTF. The CDR3 DNA reads TGTGCCAGCAGCTTATTAAGAAATACTAACTATGGCTACACCTTC. The variable domain in full, with the rest retrieved from reference TRBV11-2 and TRBJ1-2, is EAGVAQSPRYKIIEKRQSVAFWCNPISGHATLYWYQQILGQGPKLLIQFQNNGVVDDSQLPKDRFSAERLKGVDSTLKIQPAKLEDSAVYLCASSLLRNTNYGYTFGSGTRLTVV.

This clonotype was picked up many times. The CDR3 region is CASSQEGTLSYNEQFF. CDR3 nucleotide sequence: TGTGCCAGCAGCCAAGAGGGGACCCTCTCCTACAATGAGCAGTTCTTC. V is TRBV7-3 and J is TRBJ2-1; D tentatively fits TRBD1 or TRBD2 (5 bases each). V gave up 5 bases and J gave up 0 bases, with 14 bases separating them. From germline, CDR1 is SGHTA and CDR2 FQGTGA. This CDR3 spans 16 amino acids.

This clonotype was counted between two and nine times. The chain carries TRBV7-6 and TRBJ2-1, with 8 bases matching TRBD2. The CDR3 extends over 14 amino acids. Looked up from germline, CDR1 is SGHVS and CDR2 is FNYEAQ. Trimming at V came to 5 bases and at J to 10 bases, leaving 10 bases not matched to a gene. In DNA, the CDR3 is TGTGCCAGCAGCAGAACGGGAGGGCCAGGGGAGCAGTTCTTC. This translates into CASSRTGGPGEQFF.

This clonotype was seen many times. The chain uses TRBV3-1 and TRBJ2-1; D is unresolved. There are 14 residues in the CDR3. V lost 1 base and J lost 4, with 8 bases in between. The germline V gene has CDR1 LGHDT and CDR2 YNNKEL (reference sequence). The CDR3 DNA reads as TGTGCCAGCAGCCAAGCCCTACGGTACAATGAGCAGTTCTTC. This codes for CASSQALRYNEQFF.